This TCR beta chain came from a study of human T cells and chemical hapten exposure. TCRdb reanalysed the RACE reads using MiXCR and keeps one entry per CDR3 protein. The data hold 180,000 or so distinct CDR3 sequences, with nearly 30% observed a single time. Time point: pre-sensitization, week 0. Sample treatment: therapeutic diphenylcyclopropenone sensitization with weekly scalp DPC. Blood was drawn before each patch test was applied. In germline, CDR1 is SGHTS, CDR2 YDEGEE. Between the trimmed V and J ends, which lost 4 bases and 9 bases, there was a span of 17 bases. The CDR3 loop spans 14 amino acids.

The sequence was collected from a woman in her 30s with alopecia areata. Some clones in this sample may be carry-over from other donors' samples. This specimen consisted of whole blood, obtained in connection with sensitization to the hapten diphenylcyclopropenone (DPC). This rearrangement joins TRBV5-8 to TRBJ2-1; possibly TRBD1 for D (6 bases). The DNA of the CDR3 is TGTGCCAGCAGCGTAATTCAGGGGTTGGGTGAGCAGTTCTTC. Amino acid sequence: CASSVIQGLGEQFF.